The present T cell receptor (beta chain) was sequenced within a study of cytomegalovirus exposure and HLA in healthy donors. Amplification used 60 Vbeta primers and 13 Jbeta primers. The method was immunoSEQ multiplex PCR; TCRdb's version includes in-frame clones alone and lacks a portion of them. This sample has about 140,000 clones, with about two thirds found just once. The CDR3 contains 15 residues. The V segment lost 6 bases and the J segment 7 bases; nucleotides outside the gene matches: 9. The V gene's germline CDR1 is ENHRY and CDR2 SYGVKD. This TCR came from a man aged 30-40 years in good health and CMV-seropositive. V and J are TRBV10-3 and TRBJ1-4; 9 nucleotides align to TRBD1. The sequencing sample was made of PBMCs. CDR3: CAIRENTGGTEKLFF. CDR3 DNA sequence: TGTGCCATCAGGGAGAACACAGGGGGCACTGAAAAACTGTTTTTT.